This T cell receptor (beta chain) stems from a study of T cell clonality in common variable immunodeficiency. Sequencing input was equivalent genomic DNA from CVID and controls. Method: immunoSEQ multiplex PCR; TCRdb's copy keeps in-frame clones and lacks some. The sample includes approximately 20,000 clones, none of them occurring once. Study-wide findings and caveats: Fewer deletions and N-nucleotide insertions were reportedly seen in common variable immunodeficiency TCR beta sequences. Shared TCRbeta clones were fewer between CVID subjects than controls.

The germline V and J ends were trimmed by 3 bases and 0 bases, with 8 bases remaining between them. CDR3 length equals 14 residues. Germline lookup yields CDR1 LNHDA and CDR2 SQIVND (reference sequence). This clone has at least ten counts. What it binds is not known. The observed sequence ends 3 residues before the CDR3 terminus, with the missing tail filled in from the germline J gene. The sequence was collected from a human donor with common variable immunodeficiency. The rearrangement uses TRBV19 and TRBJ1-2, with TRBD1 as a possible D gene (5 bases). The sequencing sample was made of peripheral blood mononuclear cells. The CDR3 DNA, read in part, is TGTGCCAGTAGTATTACAGGAGCTAACTATGGC. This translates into CASSITGANYG. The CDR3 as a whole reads CASSITGANYGYTF.